These 32 T cell receptor beta chains were sequenced from one sample in a study of blood T cells in healthy people across ages. The authors ran a second PCR of 7 to 11 cycles using a sample-barcoded 5' primer and a J-beta primer mix. In TCRdb, the 5' RACE reads were re-called with MiXCR into one record per CDR3 protein. Among 1,500,000 or so distinct CDR3 sequences, roughly two fifths were seen once, and the ten largest hold about 4%. The sample was blood. The receptor set was obtained from a woman in her late teens or twenties in good health.

About this clonotype itself: An end of the junction differs from the germline gene, which may be a read error. This chain links TRBV6-5 with TRBJ2-3; 9 positions agree with TRBD1. There are 19 residues in the CDR3. Germline assignment: CDR1 MNHEY and CDR2 SVGAGI. The CDR3: CAGSYMHRGLPQFTDTQYF. The CDR3 DNA sequence: TGTGCCGGCAGTTACATGCACAGGGGGCTCCCCCAATTCACAGATACGCAGTATTTT.

The chain carries TRBV12-3 or TRBV12-4 and TRBJ1-2, with a tentative D call TRBD1 (5 bases). There are 13 residues in the CDR3. Between the trimmed V and J ends, which lost 7 bases and 2 bases, there was a span of 11 bases. CDR3 nucleotides: TGTGCCAGCACTCAGCCAGGGAACTATGGCTACACCTTC. Translated: CASTQPGNYGYTF.

On this clonotype itself: One end of the junction fails to match germline, which may point to a read error. This rearrangement joins TRBV20-1 to TRBJ2-5; TRBD1 agrees at 9 bases. Germline V gene sequence: CDR1 DFQATT, CDR2 SNEGSKA (reference sequence). The CDR3 has 15 residues. CDR3 amino acids: CGARQGVYAEETQYF. CDR3 nucleotide sequence: TGCGGTGCTAGACAGGGGGTATATGCGGAAGAGACCCAGTACTTC.

This chain connects TRBV5-1 to TRBJ2-7; 7 bases map to TRBD1. V shed 5 bases and J 3 bases; nucleotides not matched to a gene: 20. There are 18 residues in the CDR3. Germline loops: CDR1 SGHRS, CDR2 YFSETQ. DNA for the CDR3: TGCGCCAGCAGTCCGGCGACAGGGATGTGGAACTCCTACTACGAGCAGTACTTC. It specifies CASSPATGMWNSYYEQYF.

This clonotype was observed at least ten times. V is TRBV4-1 and J is TRBJ2-7, with 10 bases aligning to TRBD2. The CDR3 has 15 residues. CDR1 and CDR2 from the germline V gene are MGHRA and YSYEKL. V lost 3 bases to trimming and J lost 1 base; unmatched junction nucleotides: 3. The CDR3 protein is CASSQGTSESYEQYF. DNA for the CDR3: TGCGCCAGCAGCCAGGGGACTAGCGAATCCTACGAGCAGTACTTC.

This clonotype was seen more than once but under ten times. The chain uses TRBV6-2 or TRBV6-3 and TRBJ1-2; TRBD1 agrees at 8 bases. Unmatched junction bases numbered 9, after V lost 2 bases and J lost 4 bases. This CDR3 is 16 amino acids long. Germline V lookup: CDR1 MNHEY, CDR2 SVGEGT. CDR3: CASSYPGQAGSYGYTF. DNA of the CDR3: TGTGCCAGCAGTTACCCGGGACAGGCGGGTTCCTATGGCTACACCTTC.

The rearrangement uses TRBV20-1 and TRBJ1-1; 7 nucleotides match TRBD1. CDR1 is DFQATT, CDR2 SNEGSKA, per germline (reference sequence). V lost 0 bases and J lost 5; bases outside the gene matches: 6. The CDR3 totals 14 residues. This CDR3 is CSARDPRQGTEAFF. The CDR3 nucleotides read TGCAGTGCTAGAGATCCGAGACAGGGTACTGAAGCTTTCTTT.

This clonotype was picked up one time. A much larger clone sits a single nucleotide away, making a read error possible. The V gene is TRBV5-5, the J gene TRBJ1-5; D might be TRBD1 (5 bases). The CDR3 length is 16 residues. The V gene's germline CDR1 is SGHKS and CDR2 YYEKEE (reference sequence). The CDR3 coding sequence is TGTGCCAGCAGCTTGGAAGGGGTGTATAGCAATCAGCCCCGGCATTTT. As protein: CASSLEGVYSNQPRHF.

This chain joins TRBV7-9 and TRBJ2-7, with 9 positions matching TRBD2. Trimming cost V 3 bases and J 7 bases; bases outside gene matches: 10. The CDR3 spans 15 residues. CDR1 and CDR2 from the germline V gene are SEHNR and FQNEAQ (reference sequence). The CDR3 is CASSLLAGADNEQYF. The CDR3 bases are TGTGCCAGCAGCTTGTTAGCGGGAGCAGACAATGAGCAGTACTTC. Combining the CDR3 with reference TRBV7-9 and TRBJ2-7 gives the whole variable domain DTGVSQNPRHKITKRGQNVTFRCDPISEHNRLYWYRQTLGQGPEFLTYFQNEAQLEKSRLLSDRFSAERPKGSFSTLEIQRTEQGDSAMYLCASSLLAGADNEQYFGPGTRLTVT.

The chain has TRBV7-9 and TRBJ2-7; possibly TRBD2 for D (5 bases). The CDR3 loop spans 14 amino acids. The V gene's germline CDR1 is SEHNR and CDR2 FQNEAQ (reference sequence). The V gene lost 5 bases and the J gene lost 5 bases, with 16 bases spanning the gap. The CDR3 sequence is CASSAGLRVHEQYF. CDR3 sequence (DNA): TGTGCCAGCAGCGCGGGCCTTCGGGTCCACGAGCAGTACTTC.

This clonotype was picked up a small number of times. The J gene is TRBJ2-3, the V gene TRBV2, with D uncertain. This CDR3 is built from 12 residues. Germline lookup yields CDR1 SNHLY and CDR2 FYNNEI. V gave up 6 bases and J gave up 5 bases, with 9 bases separating them. The CDR3 protein is CASRADGDTQYF. CDR3 coding DNA: TGTGCCAGCAGGGCCGACGGAGATACGCAGTATTTT.

The chain employs TRBV7-9 and TRBJ2-1; D possibly corresponds to TRBD1 (5 bases). The J call could be wrong; TRBJ2-7 is a better fit for the DNA end. CDR1 is SEHNR, CDR2 FQNEAQ, per germline (reference sequence). The CDR3 is 13 residues long. The CDR3 protein is CASSLGLDNEQYF. CDR3 DNA sequence: TGTGCCAGCAGCTTAGGGCTGGACAATGAGCAGTACTTC.

This clonotype was detected only a few times. The V and J genes are TRBV5-8 and TRBJ1-5; D unclear. CDR1 and CDR2 from the germline V gene are SGHTS and YDEGEE. V shed 4 bases and J shed 4 bases, with 15 bases lying between them. The CDR3 covers 15 residues. CDR3 protein: CASSNSRTANQPQHF. Here the CDR3 DNA reads TGTGCCAGCAGCAACTCCAGGACGGCGAATCAGCCCCAGCATTTT.

The CDR3 spells CATSDPSTASYEQYF. The DNA for the CDR3 is TGTGCCACCAGTGATCCCTCGACCGCGTCCTACGAGCAGTACTTC. The rearrangement links TRBV24-1 to TRBJ2-7, with D unclear. V lost 3 bases, J lost 1 base, and 12 bases lay in between. The CDR3 has 15 residues. Germline V CDR1 and CDR2: KGHDR, SFDVKD.

The V and J genes are TRBV6-5 and TRBJ1-6, with D hard to call. The CDR3 is 12 amino acids. Looked up from germline, CDR1 is MNHEY and CDR2 is SVGAGI. Trimming shortened V by 5 bases and J by 10 bases, and 9 bases separated the two germline ends. The CDR3 DNA is TGTGCCAGCAGTGCCAATGGGTCACCCCTCCACTTT. It specifies CASSANGSPLHF.

The genes are TRBV20-1 and TRBJ1-1; TRBD1 matches at 9 bases. Germline CDR1 and CDR2: DFQATT and SNEGSKA (reference sequence). The trim removed 1 base at V and 7 bases at J, leaving 4 bases unmatched. The CDR3 loop spans 13 amino acids. The CDR3 loop reads CSARATGGGEAFF. In nucleotides, the CDR3 is TGCAGTGCTAGAGCGACAGGGGGAGGTGAAGCTTTCTTT.

V usage is TRBV4-3 and J usage is TRBJ2-1, with 11 nucleotides matching TRBD2. In germline, CDR1 is LGHNA, CDR2 YSLEER. Trimming at V came to 4 bases and at J to 3 bases, leaving 5 bases not matched to a gene. CDR3 size: 16 residues. The CDR3 here is CASSPMGLADYNEQFF. In nucleotides, the CDR3 is TGCGCCAGCAGCCCGATGGGACTAGCGGACTACAATGAGCAGTTCTTC.

The chain employs TRBV28 and TRBJ2-1, with 11 bases matching TRBD2. Germline lookup yields CDR1 MDHEN and CDR2 SYDVKM. Losses at the gene ends were 2 bases for V and 2 bases for J; bases not matched to a gene: 5. CDR3 length equals 17 residues. The CDR3 loop is CASSLTSGSSTYNEQFF. In nucleotides, the CDR3 is TGTGCCAGCAGTTTAACTAGCGGGAGTTCTACCTACAATGAGCAGTTCTTC.

The chain couples TRBV4-1 to TRBJ2-7; maybe TRBD1 (6 bases). CDR1 and CDR2 from the germline V gene are MGHRA and YSYEKL. The CDR3 contains 15 residues. Trimming removed 5 bases from V and 0 bases from J, with 14 bases in between. As DNA, the CDR3 is TGCGCCAGCAGCGTTCAGACAGGTGACTCCTACGAGCAGTACTTC. This sequence encodes CASSVQTGDSYEQYF.

This clonotype was seen a few times. This chain links TRBV6-1 with TRBJ1-5; D unresolved. Germline V gene data show CDR1 as MNHNS and CDR2 as SASEGT. The CDR3 length is 14 residues. V lost 1 base to trimming and J lost 9 bases, with 13 bases between them. DNA of the CDR3: TGTGCCAGCAGTGAAGGTGAAGGGTTCCTGCCCCAGCATTTT. Protein sequence: CASSEGEGFLPQHF.

This clonotype was detected only a few times. This chain joins TRBV12-3 or TRBV12-4 and TRBJ2-5; 7 bases line up with TRBD1. J lost 7 bases, V lost 3 bases, and 5 bases had no gene match. There are 13 residues in the CDR3. The CDR3 sequence: CASSFTGVLTQYF. The DNA of the CDR3 is TGTGCCAGCAGTTTCACAGGGGTGTTGACCCAGTACTTC.

J is TRBJ2-3 and V is TRBV14; D gene uncertain. V was cut by 0 bases and J by 8 bases, with 9 bases left in between. The CDR3 is made up of 13 amino acids. Germline CDR1 reads SGHDN; CDR2 reads FVKESK. The CDR3 protein is CASSQDRASTQYF. CDR3 nucleotide sequence: TGTGCCAGCAGCCAAGATCGAGCTTCTACGCAGTATTTT.

The chain joins TRBV18 to TRBJ1-1; D not certain. CDR3 length: 16 residues. V was cut by 5 bases and J by 5 bases, with 21 bases left in between. CDR1 is KGHSH and CDR2 is LQKENI in the germline V gene. CDR3 DNA sequence: TGTGCCAGCTCATTAACCCCGGAGGTGCAAGGGACTGAAGCTTTCTTT. This translates into CASSLTPEVQGTEAFF.

The CDR3 here is CASRTGLYGYTF. CDR3 nucleotide sequence: TGTGCCAGTAGGACAGGCCTATATGGCTACACCTTC. The genes are TRBV12-3 or TRBV12-4 and TRBJ1-2, with 7 bases that match TRBD1. The CDR3 is made up of 12 amino acids. The V segment lost 9 bases and the J segment 5 bases; nucleotides outside the gene matches: 6.

This sequence joins TRBV6-2 or TRBV6-3 and TRBJ2-1; 14 positions agree with TRBD2. Germline CDR1 reads MNHEY; CDR2 reads SVGEGT. The CDR3 is 17 amino acids. J was trimmed by 4 bases and V by 7 bases; bases with no gene match: 9. In nucleotides, the CDR3 is TGTGCCAGCAACGGACTAGCGGGGGGCACGAGGTACAATGAGCAGTTCTTC. Encoded protein: CASNGLAGGTRYNEQFF.

The chain joins TRBV4-2 to TRBJ2-3; 9 bases match TRBD2. The CDR3 totals 16 residues. Germline V lookup: CDR1 LGHNA, CDR2 YNFKEQ. Losses at the gene ends were 1 base for V and 2 bases for J; bases not matched to a gene: 4. The CDR3 sequence is CASSQVPSGDTDTQYF. The DNA for the CDR3 is TGTGCCAGCAGCCAAGTGCCTAGCGGGGACACAGATACGCAGTATTTT.

This clonotype was observed a handful of times. The V and J genes are TRBV2 and TRBJ1-2; D not resolved. V was trimmed by 4 bases and J by 4 bases, leaving 7 bases between them. CDR3 length: 12 amino acids. Germline CDR1 reads SNHLY; CDR2 reads FYNNEI. The CDR3 spells CASSAQAYGYTF. The CDR3, as DNA: TGTGCCAGCAGTGCCCAAGCCTATGGCTACACCTTC.

The V call is TRBV3-1, the J call TRBJ2-5; 7 bases are shared with TRBD2. The J call may not be correct, given that the DNA end is closer to TRBJ2-7. CDR1 is LGHDT and CDR2 is YNNKEL in the germline V gene (reference sequence). The CDR3 runs 16 residues. CDR3 amino acids: CASSQDERGVVYEQYF. CDR3 DNA sequence: TGTGCCAGCAGCCAAGACGAGCGGGGCGTCGTCTACGAGCAGTACTTC.

The gene calls are TRBV7-2 and TRBJ2-3; D is unresolved. This CDR3 is 14 amino acids long. CDR1 and CDR2 (germline): SGHTA, FQGNSA. Trimming removed 5 bases from V and 1 base from J, with 10 bases in between. This CDR3 reads CASSHPQRTDTQYF. The DNA for the CDR3 is TGTGCCAGCAGCCATCCTCAACGCACAGATACGCAGTATTTT. Full variable domain (remainder filled in from reference TRBV7-2 and TRBJ2-3): GAGVSQSPSNKVTEKGKDVELRCDPISGHTALYWYRQSLGQGLEFLIYFQGNSAPDKSGLPSDRFSAERTGGSVSTLTIQRTQQEDSAVYLCASSHPQRTDTQYFGPGTRLTVL.

V and J are TRBV25-1 and TRBJ2-1, with TRBD2 matching over 7 bases. V shed 7 bases and J 3 bases; nucleotides not matched to a gene: 3. Germline V lookup: CDR1 MGHDK, CDR2 SYGVNS. This CDR3 region has 13 residues. CDR3 sequence reads: CASKGRDYNEQFF. DNA for the CDR3: TGTGCCAGCAAGGGGAGGGACTACAATGAGCAGTTCTTC.

V is TRBV7-9 and J is TRBJ1-2; TRBD1 matches at 10 bases. The germline V gene has CDR1 SEHNR and CDR2 FQNEAQ (reference sequence). The CDR3 has 18 amino acids. Losses at the gene ends were 0 bases for V and 4 bases for J; bases not matched to a gene: 11. The CDR3 here is CASSLAGGQGIAGYGYTF. CDR3 DNA sequence: TGTGCCAGCAGCTTAGCAGGGGGACAGGGGATTGCAGGCTATGGCTACACCTTC. Full variable domain (outside the CDR3, taken from reference TRBV7-9 and TRBJ1-2): DTGVSQNPRHKITKRGQNVTFRCDPISEHNRLYWYRQTLGQGPEFLTYFQNEAQLEKSRLLSDRFSAERPKGSFSTLEIQRTEQGDSAMYLCASSLAGGQGIAGYGYTFGSGTRLTVV.

This clonotype has more than one count but fewer than ten. This rearrangement joins TRBV4-2 to TRBJ1-4; D is perhaps TRBD1 (5 bases). Germline values: CDR1 LGHNA, CDR2 YNFKEQ. V shed 1 base and J shed 3 bases, with 12 bases lying between them. The CDR3 runs to 16 residues. The CDR3 loop is CASSQARGASNEKLFF. The CDR3 nucleotides are TGTGCCAGCAGCCAAGCCCGAGGGGCTTCTAATGAAAAACTGTTTTTT.